A single sample gave rise to the 5 T cell receptor beta chains below, sequenced in a study of CXCR3-negative and CXCR3-positive naive CD8 T cells. Each TRB cDNA library was prepared by 5' RACE (with UMI labels). Reprocessing the 5' RACE reads, TCRdb reports a single entry for every CDR3 protein and omits DNA. This sample contains 100,000 to 150,000 distinct CDR3 sequences. Source material: naive CXCR3- CD8+ T cells from blood. The subset here: CD45RO-CCR7+CD27+CD95- naive CD8+ T cells lacking CXCR3 (TNR3-). Receptors were obtained from a human donor in good health. Some clones in this sample may be carry-over from other donors' samples.

The chain links TRBV7-9 to TRBJ2-1; the D call of TRBD2 rests on TCRdb alone, since no DNA is present to check it. Germline V gene sequence: CDR1 SEHNR, CDR2 FQNEAQ (reference sequence). The CDR3 has 16 residues. The CDR3 spells CASSSTLAGAVNEQFF.

This chain links TRBV29-1 with TRBJ2-1; as DNA is missing, the TRBD2 call by TCRdb cannot be tested. Germline values: CDR1 SQVTM, CDR2 ANQGSEA. The CDR3 is made up of 18 amino acids. The CDR3 protein is CSVEGSGSPQSSYNEQFF.

This rearrangement joins TRBV5-1 to TRBJ2-5; the TRBD2 assignment by TCRdb is unverifiable without DNA. CDR1 is SGHRS and CDR2 is YFSETQ in the germline V gene. CDR3 length: 14 amino acids. The CDR3 region is CASGKTSGEETQYF. The full variable domain, rest sourced from reference TRBV5-1 and TRBJ2-5, is KAGVTQTPRYLIKTRGQQVTLSCSPISGHRSVSWYQQTPGQGLQFLFEYFSETQRNKGNFPGRFSGRQFSNSRSEMNVSTLELGDSALYLCASGKTSGEETQYFGPGTRLLVL.

The CDR3 sequence is CSVSEGPEQYF. This sequence joins TRBV29-1 and TRBJ2-7; TCRdb's D call, TRBD2, is unchecked because there is no DNA. This CDR3 region has 11 residues. In germline, CDR1 is SQVTM, CDR2 ANQGSEA.

The chain uses TRBV29-1 and TRBJ2-7; the D call from TCRdb, TRBD2, cannot be confirmed without DNA. This CDR3 comprises 11 residues. The germline gives CDR1 SQVTM, CDR2 ANQGSEA. The CDR3 sequence: CSVWTLSEQYF.